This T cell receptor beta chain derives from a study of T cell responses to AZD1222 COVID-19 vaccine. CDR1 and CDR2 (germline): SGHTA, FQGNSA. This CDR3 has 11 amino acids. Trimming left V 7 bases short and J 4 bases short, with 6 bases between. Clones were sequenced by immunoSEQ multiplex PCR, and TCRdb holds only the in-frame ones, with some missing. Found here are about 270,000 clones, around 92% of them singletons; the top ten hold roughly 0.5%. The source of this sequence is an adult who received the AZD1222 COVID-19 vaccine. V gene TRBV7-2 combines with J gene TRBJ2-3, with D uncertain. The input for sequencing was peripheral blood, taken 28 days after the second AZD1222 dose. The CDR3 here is CASTAADTQYF. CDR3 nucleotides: TGTGCCAGCACAGCCGCAGATACGCAGTATTTT.